A selection of T cell receptor beta chains follows, all from one sample in a study of blood T cell repertoires in COVID-19. The repertoire was sequenced with immunoSEQ multiplex PCR; TCRdb's copy has only in-frame clones and lacks some. The sample holds about 270,000 clones; around nine tenths are singletons and the top ten take about 8.6%. Sequenced material: peripheral blood. The receptors were sampled from a middle-aged man with active or convalescent COVID-19. CDR3s leave out the opening cysteine and the closing phenylalanine or tryptophan.

j_gene | v_gene | CDR3aa
TRBJ1-1 | TRBV11-2 | ASSWGSGDTEAF
TRBJ1-1 | TRBV7-6 | ASSLFKSAANTEAF
TRBJ2-1 | TRBV5-4 | ASKGLPTHNEQF
TRBJ2-3 | TRBV6-1 | ASSEWTSGGRGTDTQY
TRBJ1-3 | TRBV2 | ASSVDFSSGNTIY
TRBJ1-4 | TRBV7-9 | ASSTPRRGYDNEKLF
TRBJ1-4 | TRBV5-4 | ASSSRLTGTNEKLF
TRBJ1-5 | TRBV7-8 | ASSLVQGQPQH
TRBJ1-3 | TRBV19 | ASSMSNSGNTIY
TRBJ1-1 | TRBV28 | ASSLDRVGTEAF
TRBJ1-2 | TRBV6-5 | ASSTTREAGGYT
TRBJ2-2 | TRBV5-4 | ASSLGGRTGELF
TRBJ1-3 | TRBV11-2 | ASSLQGSGNTIY
TRBJ1-5 | TRBV27 | ASSPRDSPKGQPQH
TRBJ2-3 | TRBV18 | ASSLLVTDTQY
TRBJ2-1 | TRBV5-1 | ASSLGQLNNEQF
TRBJ2-7 | TRBV5-4 | ASSSDPGQGDEQY
TRBJ1-4 | TRBV5-5 | ASSSQVGANEKLF
TRBJ2-1 | TRBV7-3 | ASSSLAGPDNEQF
TRBJ2-3 | TRBV3-1/TRBV3-2 | ASSRSWDYRLVADTQY
TRBJ1-1 | TRBV27 | ASSLSMSITEAF
TRBJ1-1 | TRBV9 | ASSGRGTEAF
TRBJ2-1 | TRBV30 | AWSFIGTSLGNEQF
TRBJ2-7 | TRBV5-1 | ASSGQDRSYEQY
TRBJ1-4 | TRBV7-9 | ASSPPERASEKLF
TRBJ2-5 | TRBV6-2/TRBV6-3 | ASSTEGTQY
TRBJ1-1 | TRBV5-1 | ASSLDQGETEAF
TRBJ1-1 | TRBV6-5 | ASRGGTPKNTEAF
TRBJ2-7 | TRBV30 | ARGQGYEQY
TRBJ2-7 | TRBV3-1/TRBV3-2 | ASSQGLADAYEQY
TRBJ2-2 | TRBV11-3 | ASNPRGANTGELF
TRBJ1-4 | TRBV29-1 | SGTGYDEKLF
TRBJ1-5 | TRBV7-9 | ASSPGQDFNQPQH
TRBJ2-5 | TRBV2 | ASGWWTGVQETQY
TRBJ1-2 | TRBV18 | ASSPPRTGSHYGYT
TRBJ1-1 | TRBV5-1 | ASSRLGGLNTEAF
TRBJ2-1 | TRBV14 | ASSQDLLAGGGEQF
TRBJ1-6 | TRBV7-9 | ASSLTGLGNSPLH
TRBJ2-1 | TRBV19 | ASSIEPGTSFRNEQF
TRBJ1-2 | TRBV10-3 | AISGGPGGSYGYT